The rows below give T cell receptor beta chains drawn from one sample of a study of cytotoxic CD8 clonotypes in ibrutinib-treated CLL. Measured with immunoSEQ multiplex PCR; TCRdb has only the in-frame clones, and not every one. The table has 76,000 or so clones, roughly 85% seen once. Specimen: PBMCs, collected after 24 months of ibrutinib treatment. Every receptor here comes from a human donor with chronic lymphocytic leukemia. Each CDR3 is given with its conserved first and last residue. D genes are given only for firm matches. For some rows the clone size is stated as once, few or many, or as a class when expanded; others skip it.

TRBJ2-6,once,TRBD1,TRBV4-1,TGCGCCAGCAGCCAAGAGGGGGGACAGGGCCCTTACGGGGGCGTCCTGACTTTC,CASSQEGGQGPYGGVLTF
TRBJ2-5,NA,TRBD1,TRBV9,TGTGCCAGCAGCGTCCAGGGGGCGCAAGAGACCCAGTACTTC,CASSVQGAQETQYF
TRBJ1-5,NA,NA,TRBV18,TGTGCCAGCTCACCAGACCGTAATCAGCCCCAGCATTTT,CASSPDRNQPQHF
TRBJ2-7,NA,TRBD2,TRBV7-6,TGTGCCAGCAGCTTGGGAGGAGCGGGAGGTGATTACGAGCAGTACTTC,CASSLGGAGGDYEQYF
TRBJ1-4,NA,NA,TRBV29-1,TGCAGCGTTGGACTAGCAACTAATGAAAAACTGTTTTTT,CSVGLATNEKLFF
TRBJ1-2,once,NA,TRBV9,TGTGCCAGCAGCGTAGGAGGGCTTACCGCCTCCTACACCTTC,CASSVGGLTASYTF
TRBJ2-1,NA,TRBD1,TRBV7-9,TGTGCCAGCAGCCCCACAGGGGGTGCATGGGATGAGCAGTTCTTC,CASSPTGGAWDEQFF
TRBJ1-4,NA,NA,TRBV15,TGTGCCACCAGCAGAGAGCCTGATCTGGGACTTACGGATGAAAAACTGTTTTTT,CATSREPDLGLTDEKLFF
TRBJ1-5,NA,NA,TRBV6-6,TGTGCCAGCACCCCGGGCCTCGGGCAGCCCCAGCATTTT,CASTPGLGQPQHF
TRBJ2-2,once,TRBD2,TRBV7-3,TGTGCCAGCAGCTTAAGAAGACTAGCGGGAGGGCCGAACACCGGGGAGCTGTTTTTT,CASSLRRLAGGPNTGELFF
TRBJ2-7,NA,NA,TRBV6-1,TGTGCCAGCAGTGAATGGTGGCAGGGACTCTACGAGCAGTACTTC,CASSEWWQGLYEQYF
TRBJ2-1,NA,NA,TRBV7-9,TGTGCCAGCAGCTTAGCGTCTTGGTCCAACTACAATGAGCAGTTCTTC,CASSLASWSNYNEQFF
TRBJ1-1,NA,TRBD1,TRBV6-4,TGTGCCAGCAATTTGGGGGGCGGGACAGGGGTAGGTTTAACTGAAGCTTTCTTT,CASNLGGGTGVGLTEAFF
TRBJ2-2,NA,TRBD1,TRBV6-5,TGTGCCAGCAGGGGACAGGGGGCCGGGGAGCTGTTTTTT,CASRGQGAGELFF
TRBJ2-5,once,TRBD2,TRBV11-2,TGTGCCAGCAGGAAAGAAAGCGGGAAAGAGACCCAGTACTTC,CASRKESGKETQYF
TRBJ2-3,NA,NA,TRBV5-6,TGTGCCAGCAGCATTGTCGGGGACCCCGCAGATACGCAGTATTTT,CASSIVGDPADTQYF
TRBJ2-5,NA,NA,TRBV5-1,TGCGCCAGCAGCTTGGTCAGGGGCGGGGACCAAGAGACCCAGTACTTC,CASSLVRGGDQETQYF
TRBJ2-7,once,NA,TRBV5-5,TGTGCCAGCAGCCCGTCACAGGTACCCACCTACGAGCAGTACTTC,CASSPSQVPTYEQYF
TRBJ2-5,NA,NA,TRBV7-8,TGTGCCAGCAGCTTAGGGCCAGACCAAGAGACCCAGTACTTC,CASSLGPDQETQYF
TRBJ2-7,NA,NA,TRBV9,TGTGCCAGCAGCGTGTCTAGCACGGGGCCCTACGAGCAGTACTTC,CASSVSSTGPYEQYF
TRBJ2-3,NA,TRBD2,TRBV4-2,TGTGCCAGCAGCCAAGATACGACTAGCGGCCCCACAGATACGCAGTATTTT,CASSQDTTSGPTDTQYF
TRBJ2-1,few,NA,TRBV2,TGTGCCAGCAGTGCACTGAACCGCCAGGGCAATGAGCAGTTCTTC,CASSALNRQGNEQFF
TRBJ2-7,NA,NA,TRBV28,TGTGCCAGCAGTCCCCGCAGGATCTTCTCCTACGAGCAGTACTTC,CASSPRRIFSYEQYF
TRBJ1-1,NA,TRBD1,TRBV14,TGTGCCAGCAGCCTGGAGACAGGGTGGTCCACTGAAGCTTTCTTT,CASSLETGWSTEAFF
TRBJ2-5,NA,NA,TRBV30,TGTGCCTGGAGTGTTCCCCCTAGAGAAGAGACCCAGTACTTC,CAWSVPPREETQYF
TRBJ2-3,NA,NA,TRBV9,TGTGCCAGCAGCGCAGCATCAACCAGCACAGATACGCAGTATTTT,CASSAASTSTDTQYF
TRBJ1-1,NA,TRBD1,TRBV5-4,TGTGCCAGCAGCCCAGGATCGACAGGGACCACTGAAGCTTTCTTT,CASSPGSTGTTEAFF
TRBJ2-5,NA,NA,TRBV5-1,TGCGCCAGCCGGGACCAAGAGACCCAGTACTTC,CASRDQETQYF
TRBJ2-1,once,NA,TRBV5-5,TGTGCCAGCAGCAACGGGAACTACAATGAGCAGTTCTTC,CASSNGNYNEQFF